The entry below describes one T cell receptor beta chain. Symptom resolution, clearance, or two negative PCRs marked the recovered donors of Cohort 3. The record originates from a study of blood T cell repertoires in COVID-19. CDR1 is SNHLY, CDR2 FYNNEI, per germline. V was trimmed by 6 bases and J by 4 bases, leaving 9 bases between them. This CDR3 has 13 amino acids. Profiling relied on immunoSEQ multiplex PCR, and the TCRdb table lists in-frame clones only, not all of them. Among some 490,000 clones, about nine tenths were seen once, and the ten largest hold under 9.5%. The sample consisted of PBMCs or T cells enriched from blood (not recorded which). This TCR was recovered from a woman in her sixties who had recovered from COVID-19. The chain joins TRBV2 to TRBJ2-2, with D possibly matching TRBD1 (5 bases). CDR3 nucleotides: TGTGCCAGCAGCCGACAGTCCACCGGGGAGCTGTTTTTT. Translation: CASSRQSTGELFF.